Here is one T cell receptor beta chain with its context. Its antigen is as yet unknown. The sample originates from a study of T cell responses to AZD1222 COVID-19 vaccine. Study context: Pooling was applied to second doses at about 4 or about 12 weeks.

Whole-study results and caveats: Per reports, nearly half of all spike-specific TCRs target regions that are unmutated in variants. Spike-specific TCR repertoires showed rising breadth and depth after two AZD1222 doses. The donor group comprised mostly white British people and more females; the analysis possibly underestimated clonal diversity.

The repertoire was sequenced with immunoSEQ multiplex PCR; TCRdb's copy has only in-frame clones and lacks some. The sample shows 200,000 or so clones, approximately 94% of them seen only once. This CDR3 is built from 16 residues. Losses at the gene ends were 5 bases for V and 5 bases for J; bases not matched to a gene: 13. Germline CDR1 SGHTA, CDR2 FQGNSA. The material was peripheral blood, obtained on day 0 of AZD1222 vaccination. The V and J genes are TRBV7-2 and TRBJ2-7; 9 bases align to TRBD2. This receptor was identified in an adult in good health. The CDR3 DNA reads TGTGCCAGCAGCGACATAGCGGGAGACCGGCAGAACGAGCAGTACTTC. As protein: CASSDIAGDRQNEQYF.